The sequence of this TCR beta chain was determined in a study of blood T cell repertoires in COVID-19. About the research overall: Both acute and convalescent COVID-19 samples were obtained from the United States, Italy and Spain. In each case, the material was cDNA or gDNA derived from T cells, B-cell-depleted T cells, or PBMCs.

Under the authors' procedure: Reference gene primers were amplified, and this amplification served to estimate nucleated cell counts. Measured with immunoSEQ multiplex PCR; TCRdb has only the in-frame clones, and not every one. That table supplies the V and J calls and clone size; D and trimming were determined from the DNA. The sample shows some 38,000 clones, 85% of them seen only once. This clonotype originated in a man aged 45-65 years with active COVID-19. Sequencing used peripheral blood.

In DNA, the CDR3 is TGTGCCACCCAGGGCTCACCAGATCAGCCCCAGCATTTT. Translated, it gives CATQGSPDQPQHF. The chain joins TRBV6-6 to TRBJ1-5, with D perhaps matching TRBD1 (5 bases). The germline gives CDR1 MNHNY, CDR2 SVGAGI (reference sequence). The CDR3 length is 13 residues. V was trimmed by 10 bases and J by 5 bases, leaving 15 bases between them.